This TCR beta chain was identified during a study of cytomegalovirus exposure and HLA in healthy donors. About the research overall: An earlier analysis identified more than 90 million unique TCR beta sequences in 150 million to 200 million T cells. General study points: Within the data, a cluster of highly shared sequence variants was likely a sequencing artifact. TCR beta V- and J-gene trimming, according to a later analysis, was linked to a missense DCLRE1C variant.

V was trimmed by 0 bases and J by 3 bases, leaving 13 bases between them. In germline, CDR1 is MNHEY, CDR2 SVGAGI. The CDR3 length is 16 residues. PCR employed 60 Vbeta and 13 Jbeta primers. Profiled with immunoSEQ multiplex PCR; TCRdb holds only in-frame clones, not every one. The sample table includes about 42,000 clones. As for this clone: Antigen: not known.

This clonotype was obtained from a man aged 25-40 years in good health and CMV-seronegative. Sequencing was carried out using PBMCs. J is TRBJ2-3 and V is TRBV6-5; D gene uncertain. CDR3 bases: TGTGCCAGCAGTTACTCGAATAATCCTAGTACAGATACGCAGTATTTT. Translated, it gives CASSYSNNPSTDTQYF.